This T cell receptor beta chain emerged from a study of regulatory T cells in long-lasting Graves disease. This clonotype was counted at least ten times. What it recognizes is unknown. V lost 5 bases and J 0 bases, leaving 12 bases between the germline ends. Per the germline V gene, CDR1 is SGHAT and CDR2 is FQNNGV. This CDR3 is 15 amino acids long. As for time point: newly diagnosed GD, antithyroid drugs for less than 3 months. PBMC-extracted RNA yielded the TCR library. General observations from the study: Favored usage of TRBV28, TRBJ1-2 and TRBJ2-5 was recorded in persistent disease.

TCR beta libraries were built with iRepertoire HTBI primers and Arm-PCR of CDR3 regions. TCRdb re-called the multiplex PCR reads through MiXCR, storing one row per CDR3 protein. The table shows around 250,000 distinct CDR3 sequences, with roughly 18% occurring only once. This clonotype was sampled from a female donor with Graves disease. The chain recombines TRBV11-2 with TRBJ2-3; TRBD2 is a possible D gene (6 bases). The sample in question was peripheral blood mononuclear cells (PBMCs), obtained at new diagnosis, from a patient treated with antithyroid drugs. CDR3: CASSRDFPSTDTQYF. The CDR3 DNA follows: TGTGCCAGCAGCAGGGACTTCCCTAGCACAGATACGCAGTATTTT.